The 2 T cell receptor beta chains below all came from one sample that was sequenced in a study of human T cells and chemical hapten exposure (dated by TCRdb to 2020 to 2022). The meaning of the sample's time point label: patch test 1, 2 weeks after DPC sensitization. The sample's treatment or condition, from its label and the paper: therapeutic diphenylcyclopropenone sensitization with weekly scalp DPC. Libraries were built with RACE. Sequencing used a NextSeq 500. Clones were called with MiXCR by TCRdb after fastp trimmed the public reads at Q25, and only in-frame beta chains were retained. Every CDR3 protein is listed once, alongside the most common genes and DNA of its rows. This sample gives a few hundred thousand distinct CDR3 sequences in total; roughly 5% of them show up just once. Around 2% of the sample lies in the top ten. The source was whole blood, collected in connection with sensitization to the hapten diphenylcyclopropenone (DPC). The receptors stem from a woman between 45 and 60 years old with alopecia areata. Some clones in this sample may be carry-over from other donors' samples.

CDR3 in DNA: TGCAGCGCGGATCTTGGACAGGTGCAGTACTTC. This encodes CSADLGQVQYF. This chain uses TRBV29-1 with TRBJ2-7; 7 nucleotides match TRBD1. The CDR3 has 11 residues. CDR1 SQVTM and CDR2 ANQGSEA come from the germline V gene. J gave up 9 bases and V 7 bases, and 9 bases lay outside the gene matches.

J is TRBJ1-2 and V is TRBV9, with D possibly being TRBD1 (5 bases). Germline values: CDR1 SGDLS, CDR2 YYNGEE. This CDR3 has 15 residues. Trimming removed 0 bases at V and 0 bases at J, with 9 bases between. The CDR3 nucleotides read TGTGCCAGCAGCGTAGGGGCAGGGCCTAACTATGGCTACACCTTC. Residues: CASSVGAGPNYGYTF.